The 17 T cell receptor beta chains reported below all come from one sample, sequenced in a study of CXCR3-negative and CXCR3-positive naive CD8 T cells. The study's findings and limits: Hydrophobicity of TRB CDR3s was greater in CXCR3-positive naive cells than in CXCR3-negative naive cells.

Antigens of these TCRs are unknown. All TRB cDNA libraries came from 5' RACE performed with UMI labels. With the 5' RACE reads reprocessed, TCRdb shows one record per CDR3 protein and no DNA. The sample totals tens of thousands of distinct CDR3 sequences; its top ten clones hold around 5%. Sequencing input: naive CXCR3+ CD8+ T cells from blood. The subset: CD45RO-CCR7+CD27+CD95- naive CD8+ T cells expressing CXCR3 (TNR3+). These receptors all stem from a human donor in good health. Some clones in this sample may be carry-over from other donors' samples.

The chain carries TRBV7-6 and TRBJ1-1; TCRdb selects TRBD1, and the lack of DNA leaves this call unchecked. Germline values: CDR1 SGHVS, CDR2 FNYEAQ. This CDR3 has 15 amino acids. The CDR3 here is CASSLAGQMNTEAFF. Drawing the rest from reference TRBV7-6 and TRBJ1-1, the complete variable domain is GAGVSQSPRYKVTKRGQDVALRCDPISGHVSLYWYRQALGQGPEFLTYFNYEAQQDKSGLPNDRFSAERPEGSISTLTIQRTEQRDSAMYRCASSLAGQMNTEAFFGQGTRLTVV.

The chain combines TRBV7-8 with TRBJ2-3; the D call of TRBD1 rests on TCRdb alone, since no DNA is present to check it. Germline CDR1 SGHVS, CDR2 FQNEAQ. The CDR3 covers 21 residues. CDR3 in amino acids: CASSLVKEQGAEGEWLDTQYF.

The chain links TRBV29-1 to TRBJ2-1; TCRdb lists TRBD1, though no DNA is available to test this call. This CDR3 contains 14 residues. CDR1 SQVTM and CDR2 ANQGSEA come from the germline V gene. The CDR3 here is CSARDGQGYNEQFF.

The genes are TRBV4-1 and TRBJ2-7; the TCRdb call, TRBD1, lacks DNA for checking. CDR1 is MGHRA and CDR2 is YSYEKL in the germline V gene. The CDR3 covers 18 residues. The CDR3 protein is CASSQGQVRPDLFYEQYF.

This rearrangement joins TRBV6-5 to TRBJ2-1; there is no DNA to check the TCRdb D call of TRBD1. Germline V gene data show CDR1 as MNHEY and CDR2 as SVGAGI. The CDR3 covers 12 residues. The CDR3 protein is CASSYRGGEQFF.

The rearrangement joins TRBV27 to TRBJ2-7; TCRdb's D call of TRBD1 is untestable without DNA. Germline values: CDR1 MNHEY, CDR2 SMNVEV (reference sequence). The CDR3 length is 13 residues. CDR3 sequence reads: CASSDRDSYEQYF.

The chain employs TRBV6-2 or TRBV6-3 and TRBJ2-7; TCRdb's D gene call, TRBD2, goes unchecked for lack of DNA. The CDR3 sequence is 16 residues long. Looked up from germline, CDR1 is MNHEY and CDR2 is SVGEGT. CDR3 sequence: CASSYFVTSESYEQYF.

This chain connects TRBV7-6 to TRBJ1-1. The CDR3 spans 12 residues. Germline V gene lookup returns CDR1 SGHVS and CDR2 FNYEAQ. CDR3 amino acids: CASSQLHTEAFF.

The V call is TRBV10-3, the J call TRBJ1-1; with no DNA, the TCRdb D assignment of TRBD1 cannot be verified. This CDR3 is 15 amino acids long. Germline lookup yields CDR1 ENHRY and CDR2 SYGVKD. CDR3 sequence reads: CAISEPDRADTEAFF.

The rearrangement uses TRBV5-1 and TRBJ1-4; TCRdb selects TRBD1, and the lack of DNA leaves this call unchecked. Germline V gives CDR1 SGHRS, CDR2 YFSETQ. The CDR3 consists of 16 residues. The CDR3 loop reads CASSLSPVQMDEKLFF.

V usage is TRBV12-3 or TRBV12-4 and J usage is TRBJ2-4; without DNA, the TCRdb call of TRBD1 cannot be checked. This CDR3 has 14 amino acids. The CDR3 loop reads CASSLVSGTDIQYF.

The chain combines TRBV27 with TRBJ1-1; there is no DNA to check the TCRdb D call of TRBD1. The CDR3 is 14 residues long. Germline values: CDR1 MNHEY, CDR2 SMNVEV (reference sequence). CDR3 in amino acids: CASSMTGLNTEAFF.

This clonotype is called large based on its frequency. This sequence joins TRBV7-8 and TRBJ2-1; TCRdb calls TRBD2, which cannot be checked without DNA. CDR3 length: 16 residues. CDR1 is SGHVS, CDR2 FQNEAQ, per germline. The CDR3 protein is CASSVPGTSVVNEQFF.

This sequence joins TRBV7-9 and TRBJ2-1; TCRdb picks TRBD1, but there is no DNA to check that call. Germline lookup yields CDR1 SEHNR and CDR2 FQNEAQ (reference sequence). The CDR3 is made up of 15 amino acids. CDR3 amino acids: CASSPGTYSYNEQFF.

J is TRBJ2-7 and V is TRBV29-1. Germline V gene sequence: CDR1 SQVTM, CDR2 ANQGSEA. The CDR3 runs to 13 residues. This chain's CDR3 is CSVWDRSSYEQYF.

The CDR3 loop is CASSPLKQGAGSYEQYF. The chain employs TRBV28 and TRBJ2-7; TCRdb picks TRBD1, but there is no DNA to check that call. Germline CDR1 reads MDHEN; CDR2 reads SYDVKM. The CDR3 contains 17 residues.

Here the CDR3 reads CASSLYRGHTDTQYF. This sequence joins TRBV28 and TRBJ2-3; TCRdb reports TRBD1, a call that lacks DNA to check it against. Germline V CDR1 and CDR2: MDHEN, SYDVKM. CDR3 length: 15 amino acids. Complete variable domain (other parts from reference TRBV28 and TRBJ2-3): DVKVTQSSRYLVKRTGEKVFLECVQDMDHENMFWYRQDPGLGLRLIYFSYDVKMKEKGDIPEGYSVSREKKERFSLILESASTNQTSMYLCASSLYRGHTDTQYFGPGTRLTVL.